These T cell receptor beta chains were read from a single sample in a study of blood T cell repertoires in COVID-19. Assay used: immunoSEQ multiplex PCR; TCRdb lists only in-frame clones, some missing. The data show about 190,000 clones, with approximately 79% seen just once and 9.5% to 15% held by the top ten. The sequencing input was peripheral blood. The receptors stem from a woman aged 50 to 60 with acute or convalescent COVID-19. Each CDR3 is given with its conserved first and last residue. The order of the fields is V gene, CDR3 protein.

V gene: TRBV15; CDR3 protein: CATSLRTSGPDTQYF
V gene: TRBV7-2; CDR3 protein: CASSYTTGVDYNEQFF
V gene: TRBV28; CDR3 protein: CASSFPRTGGSYEQYF
V gene: TRBV27; CDR3 protein: CASSLIDGEGGTEAFF
V gene: TRBV18; CDR3 protein: CASSPIAISYEQYF
V gene: TRBV5-1; CDR3 protein: CASSLYGPATSGGRFF
V gene: TRBV7-2; CDR3 protein: CASSLRGPGATNEKLFF
V gene: TRBV6-2/TRBV6-3; CDR3 protein: CASSYGSANQPQHF
V gene: TRBV5-5; CDR3 protein: CASSRDSPRQPNEQYF
V gene: TRBV10-3; CDR3 protein: CAISVRQIDEQFF
V gene: TRBV19; CDR3 protein: CASRPWAGGPNTGELFF
V gene: TRBV5-8; CDR3 protein: CASAIQFGEGHTGELFF